This T cell receptor (beta chain) appears in the sequencing data of a study of CD8 T cells in ankylosing spondylitis. The study, taken as a whole, reports: Apparently characteristic of ankylosing spondylitis blood was a TCR beta motif (fewer than ten highly homologous variants).

Trimming left V 5 bases short and J 8 bases short, with 15 bases between. This CDR3 has 14 amino acids. Germline loops: CDR1 SGHAT, CDR2 FQDESV (reference sequence). This clonotype was observed a few times. Its antigen is currently unknown. TCRdb recomputed calls from the 5' RACE reads with MiXCR, one row per CDR3 protein. Of over 450,000 distinct CDR3 sequences in the sample, roughly 13% were seen once. The chain is built from TRBV11-1 and TRBJ1-4; a weak D match, TRBD1 (6 bases). The TCR was taken from a male donor with ankylosing spondylitis. Sequencing input: blood, either unsorted or a sorted T cell fraction (not recorded which). The DNA for the CDR3 is TGTGCCAGCAGCCCCGACAGGTGGGACGAAAAACTGTTTTTT. Amino acid sequence: CASSPDRWDEKLFF. Supplemented by reference TRBV11-1 and TRBJ1-4, the full variable domain reads EAEVAQSPRYKITEKSQAVAFWCDPISGHATLYWYRQILGQGPELLVQFQDESVVDDSQLPKDRFSAERLKGVDSTLKIQPAELGDSAMYLCASSPDRWDEKLFFGSGTQLSVL.